This T cell receptor (beta chain) was identified during a study of cytomegalovirus exposure and HLA in healthy donors. Study-wide findings and caveats: Later work found most CMV-associated TCR beta chains apparently HLA-restricted. Presence/absence analyses supposed approximately even sequencing depth among donors. In a later analysis, HLA-associated TCR beta chains were more clonally expanded than equally common others. Some TCR beta chains (around 180 of them) were listed as cytomegalovirus-associated.

The PCR used 60 Vbeta and 13 Jbeta primers. Only in-frame clones appear in the TCRdb table, and some are missing; sequencing was by immunoSEQ multiplex PCR. In total, the table holds 90,000 to 150,000 clones. This CDR3 spans 14 amino acids. V lost 4 bases to trimming and J lost 5 bases, with 14 bases between them. Of note for this clone: The target antigen is unknown.

The sequence was collected from a man aged 18-30 years in good health and CMV-seronegative. Material for sequencing was PBMCs. The chain employs TRBV5-3 and TRBJ2-3; D might be TRBD1 (5 bases). TRBV5-3 is an ORF; its function is uncertain. CDR3 sequence: CARSPPWTRDTQYF. CDR3 coding DNA: TGTGCCAGAAGCCCGCCATGGACACGAGATACGCAGTATTTT.